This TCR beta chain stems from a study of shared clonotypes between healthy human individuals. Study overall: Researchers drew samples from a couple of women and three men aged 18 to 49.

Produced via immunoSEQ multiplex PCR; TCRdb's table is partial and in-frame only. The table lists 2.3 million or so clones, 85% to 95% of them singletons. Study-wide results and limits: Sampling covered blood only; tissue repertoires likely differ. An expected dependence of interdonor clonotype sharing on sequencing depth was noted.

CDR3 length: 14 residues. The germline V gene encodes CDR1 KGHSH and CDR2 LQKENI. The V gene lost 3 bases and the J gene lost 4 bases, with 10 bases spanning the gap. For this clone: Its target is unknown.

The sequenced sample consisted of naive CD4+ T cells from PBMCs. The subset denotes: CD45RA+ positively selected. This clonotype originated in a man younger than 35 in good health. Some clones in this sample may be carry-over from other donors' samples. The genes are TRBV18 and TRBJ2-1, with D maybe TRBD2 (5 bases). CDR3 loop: CASSPSRTYNEQFF. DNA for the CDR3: TGTGCCAGCTCACCGAGCAGGACTTACAATGAGCAGTTCTTC.